These 12 T cell receptor beta chains originate from one sample sequenced in a study of CD8+ T cells in alopecia areata. Treatment given: oral pan-JAK inhibitor, 5-10 mg twice daily. After isolation, RNA underwent reverse transcription to generate cDNA as the sequencing template. Assay: immunoSEQ multiplex PCR; the TCRdb copy retains only in-frame clones and omits some. The top ten hold 3% to 4% of the sample, which has approximately 200,000 clones, around 56% seen once. The starting material was CD4+ T cells sorted from blood, obtained at week 4, from a patient treated with tofacitinib. The receptor set was obtained from a human donor with alopecia areata.

In its sample, this clone was seen a few times. The chain joins TRBV29-1 to TRBJ1-1; no definite D call. This CDR3 comprises 13 residues. Germline V gene data show CDR1 as SQVTM and CDR2 as ANQGSEA. Trimming removed 5 bases from V and 1 base from J, with 11 bases in between. The CDR3 nucleotides read TGCAGCGTTCGGGCAGACCAGAACACTGAAGCTTTCTTT. Amino acids: CSVRADQNTEAFF.

The chain has TRBV20-1 and TRBJ2-1, with unresolved D. This CDR3 comprises 10 residues. V lost 3 bases and J lost 8, with 5 bases in between. In germline, CDR1 is DFQATT, CDR2 SNEGSKA (reference sequence). This CDR3 is CSASFHEQFF. The CDR3 DNA reads TGCAGTGCTAGTTTCCATGAGCAGTTCTTC.

The gene calls are TRBV2 and TRBJ2-7, with 10 bases matching TRBD1. The J segment lost 5 bases and the V segment lost 6 bases, leaving 4 bases of the junction unmatched. The CDR3 consists of 13 residues. The germline V gene encodes CDR1 SNHLY and CDR2 FYNNEI. CDR3 sequence: CASRGGQGDEQYF. CDR3 DNA: TGTGCCAGCAGGGGAGGACAGGGGGACGAGCAGTACTTC.

The genes are TRBV5-4 and TRBJ1-2; perhaps TRBD1 as D (5 bases). Looked up from germline, CDR1 is SGHNT and CDR2 is YYREEE (reference sequence). This CDR3 spans 13 amino acids. Trimming cost V 4 bases and J 14 bases, with 21 bases left between them. This CDR3 is CASSPDRWGPMTF. The CDR3 DNA sequence: TGTGCCAGCAGCCCAGACCGGTGGGGCCCGATGACCTTC.

The chain couples TRBV29-1 to TRBJ2-3; weak D call: TRBD1 (5 bases). Germline V gene lookup returns CDR1 SQVTM and CDR2 ANQGSEA. CDR3 length: 13 amino acids. Between the trimmed V and J ends, which lost 6 bases and 0 bases, there was a span of 10 bases. This CDR3 is CSVRTISTDTQYF. DNA of the CDR3: TGCAGCGTGCGGACAATAAGCACAGATACGCAGTATTTT.

The chain joins TRBV30 to TRBJ2-3; D may be TRBD1 or TRBD2 (5 bases each). Germline V gene sequence: CDR1 GTSNPN, CDR2 SVGIG (reference sequence). CDR3 length: 14 residues. The V and J ends lost 2 bases and 3 bases respectively, with 12 bases between them. Here the CDR3 DNA reads TGTGCCTGGAGTCGGGGCGGTGTGACAGATACGCAGTATTTT. It encodes CAWSRGGVTDTQYF. Full variable domain (outside the CDR3, taken from reference TRBV30 and TRBJ2-3): SQTIHQWPATLVQPVGSPLSLECTVEGTSNPNLYWYRQAAGRGLQLLFYSVGIGQISSEVPQNLSASRPQDRQFILSSKKLLLSDSGFYLCAWSRGGVTDTQYFGPGTRLTVL.

The V call is TRBV4-2, the J call TRBJ2-3, with 12 nucleotides matching TRBD2. The germline V gene encodes CDR1 LGHNA and CDR2 YNFKEQ. CDR3 length: 17 residues. V was clipped by 2 bases and J by 0 bases; unmatched bases: 3. CDR3 region: CASSQSLAGGSTDTQYF. CDR3 bases: TGTGCCAGCAGCCAATCGCTAGCGGGGGGGAGCACAGATACGCAGTATTTT.

This chain joins TRBV5-1 and TRBJ2-6; D not resolved. This CDR3 comprises 15 residues. The V end was cut by 3 bases, the J end by 0 bases, with 7 bases between. In germline, CDR1 is SGHRS, CDR2 YFSETQ. CDR3 DNA: TGCGCCAGCAGCTCCCTTAGCTCTGGGGCCAACGTCCTGACTTTC. This sequence encodes CASSSLSSGANVLTF.

The chain combines TRBV27 with TRBJ2-6; no firm D call. This CDR3 region has 15 residues. Germline CDR1 MNHEY, CDR2 SMNVEV (reference sequence). Trimming removed 5 bases from V and 4 bases from J, with 12 bases in between. The CDR3 nucleotides are TGTGCCAGCAGTGCTCGGAATCTAGGGGCCAACGTCCTGACTTTC. This gives the protein CASSARNLGANVLTF.

This chain links TRBV27 with TRBJ1-1; 8 bases agree with TRBD1. The germline V gene encodes CDR1 MNHEY and CDR2 SMNVEV (reference sequence). V trimming: 4 bases; J trimming: 7 bases; junction bases outside the gene matches: 5. The CDR3 runs to 13 residues. CDR3 sequence: CASSSGQGHEAFF. CDR3 in DNA: TGTGCCAGCAGTTCCGGACAGGGTCATGAAGCTTTCTTT.

The genes are TRBV23-1 and TRBJ1-4; D is unclear. TRBV23-1 is an ORF; its function is uncertain. The V and J ends lost 7 bases and 4 bases respectively, with 22 bases between them. The CDR3 is 17 amino acids. CDR3 amino acids: CASTTIQVGQINEKLFF. In nucleotides, the CDR3 is TGCGCCAGCACCACGATCCAAGTTGGCCAGATTAATGAAAAACTGTTTTTT.

The sample holds a few counts of this clone. This chain links TRBV5-1 with TRBJ2-1; TRBD1 might be the D (5 bases). V dropped 1 base and J dropped 4 bases, with 12 bases sitting between them. The germline V gene has CDR1 SGHRS and CDR2 YFSETQ. The CDR3 loop spans 15 amino acids. The CDR3 loop is CASSLQGEVYNEQFF. For the CDR3, the DNA is TGCGCCAGCAGCTTGCAGGGTGAGGTATACAATGAGCAGTTCTTC.